One sample yielded the 32 T cell receptor beta chains listed below, sequenced in a study of cytomegalovirus exposure and HLA in healthy donors. Researchers ran the PCR with 60 Vbeta and 13 Jbeta primers. The assay was immunoSEQ multiplex PCR, and TCRdb's table has in-frame clones only and misses some. Found here are about 160,000 clones, approximately 80% of them singletons; the top ten hold roughly 2%. The specimen sequenced was PBMCs. These receptors all stem from a man in his fifties in good health and CMV-seropositive.

This chain links TRBV18 with TRBJ1-2; 7 nucleotides match TRBD1. The germline V gene encodes CDR1 KGHSH and CDR2 LQKENI. The CDR3 spans 16 residues. With V trimmed by 3 bases and J by 1 base, 8 bases remained unmatched. Here the CDR3 reads CASSPRTGENNYGYTF. For the CDR3, the DNA is TGTGCCAGCTCACCCCGTACAGGGGAGAATAACTATGGCTACACCTTC.

The chain uses TRBV5-6 and TRBJ1-5; D not certain. V was clipped by 0 bases and J by 2 bases, with 9 bases between them. CDR1 is SGHDT, CDR2 YYEEEE, per germline. The CDR3 has 15 residues. The CDR3 nucleotides read TGTGCCAGCAGCTTGGGTGTAGTAGGCAATCAGCCCCAGCATTTT. Translating gives CASSLGVVGNQPQHF.

V usage is TRBV6-6 and J usage is TRBJ1-1; 8 bases are a match to TRBD1. V shed 6 bases and J 1 base; nucleotides not matched to a gene: 4. The CDR3 consists of 14 residues. CDR1 MNHNY and CDR2 SVGAGI come from the germline V gene (reference sequence). The CDR3 nucleotides are TGTGCCAGCAGCCCGACAGGGGCGAACACTGAAGCTTTCTTT. This translates into CASSPTGANTEAFF.

The chain joins TRBV15 to TRBJ2-7, with D hard to call. CDR3 size: 14 residues. V dropped 1 base and J dropped 5 bases, with 12 bases sitting between them. The V gene's germline CDR1 is LNHNV and CDR2 YYDKDF (reference sequence). The CDR3 nucleotides read TGTGCCACCAGCAGAGGTCGAGGCAGTGACGAGCAGTACTTC. Its translation is CATSRGRGSDEQYF.

The chain employs TRBV20-1 and TRBJ2-3, with a weak D call TRBD1 (6 bases). Trimming pared 7 bases from V and 6 bases from J, leaving 11 bases between. Germline V gives CDR1 DFQATT, CDR2 SNEGSKA (reference sequence). The CDR3 extends over 11 amino acids. CDR3 in DNA: TGCAGTGGCAAAAGGGGGGATACGCAGTATTTT. Translation: CSGKRGDTQYF.

Concerning this clone itself: Other DNA variants within this sample encode the same CDR3. The V call is TRBV28, the J call TRBJ1-2; 9 bases line up with TRBD1. Trimming removed 5 bases from V and 7 bases from J; junction bases left unmatched: 8. Germline CDR1 MDHEN, CDR2 SYDVKM. This CDR3 spans 14 amino acids. CDR3 loop: CASSLVPGQGGYTF. The CDR3 coding sequence is TGTGCCAGCAGTCTAGTACCGGGACAGGGTGGCTACACCTTC.

This CDR3 is CSVDLGTSGGTGELFF. The CDR3, as DNA: TGCAGCGTTGACCTTGGGACTAGCGGGGGAACCGGGGAGCTGTTTTTT. The V and J genes are TRBV29-1 and TRBJ2-2, with 14 positions matching TRBD2. This CDR3 contains 16 residues. The germline gives CDR1 SQVTM, CDR2 ANQGSEA. Germline trimming cut 3 bases from V and 5 bases from J; bases unmatched to any gene: 5.

A few counts support this clone. The CDR3 region is CASSLSSFDRKYSNQPQHF. Here the CDR3 DNA reads TGTGCCAGCAGCTTGTCTTCCTTTGACAGAAAATATAGCAATCAGCCCCAGCATTTT. J is TRBJ1-5 and V is TRBV5-8, with D perhaps TRBD1 (5 bases). The CDR3 has 19 amino acids. CDR1 is SGHTS and CDR2 is YDEGEE in the germline V gene. V lost 1 base to trimming and J lost 0 bases, with 20 bases between them.

This chain joins TRBV9 and TRBJ1-3; no reliable D call. Germline V gene data show CDR1 as SGDLS and CDR2 as YYNGEE. The CDR3 is made up of 17 amino acids. Between the trimmed V and J ends, which lost 2 bases and 0 bases, there was a span of 15 bases. CDR3 loop: CASSVGGPSASGNTIYF. The CDR3 bases are TGTGCCAGCAGCGTCGGAGGTCCGAGTGCCTCTGGAAACACCATATATTTT.

V usage is TRBV27 and J usage is TRBJ1-2; the match to TRBD1 covers 9 bases. CDR1 and CDR2 (germline): MNHEY, SMNVEV (reference sequence). V was clipped by 6 bases and J by 7 bases; unmatched bases: 6. The CDR3 is 13 amino acids. CDR3 sequence: CASSTGGASGYTF. DNA for the CDR3: TGTGCCAGCAGCACAGGGGGCGCAAGTGGCTACACCTTC.

This rearrangement joins TRBV19 to TRBJ1-5, with D possibly matching TRBD1 (6 bases). V was cut by 10 bases and J by 7 bases, with 32 bases left in between. Germline V lookup: CDR1 LNHDA, CDR2 SQIVND (reference sequence). This CDR3 comprises 18 residues. The CDR3 sequence is CATLPGGPVRPPSQPQHF. CDR3 sequence (DNA): TGTGCCACCCTCCCGGGGGGCCCGGTGCGGCCACCGAGCCAGCCCCAGCATTTT.

The genes are TRBV2 and TRBJ2-4, with 9 bases identical to TRBD2. V shed 5 bases and J 7 bases; nucleotides not matched to a gene: 15. CDR1 and CDR2 (germline): SNHLY, FYNNEI. There are 17 residues in the CDR3. CDR3 protein: CASSLGTSRWGGNIQYF. DNA for the CDR3: TGTGCCAGCAGTCTCGGGACTAGCAGATGGGGCGGGAACATTCAGTACTTC.

The chain has TRBV27 and TRBJ2-1; D may be TRBD2 (5 bases). The CDR3 totals 13 residues. Trimming shortened V by 4 bases and J by 7 bases, and 11 bases separated the two germline ends. Germline V gene data show CDR1 as MNHEY and CDR2 as SMNVEV (reference sequence). CDR3: CASSSRLRNEQFF. The CDR3, as DNA: TGTGCCAGCAGTTCCCGACTAAGGAATGAGCAGTTCTTC.

This clone was seen only a few times. The gene calls are TRBV7-9 and TRBJ1-2; D is unresolved. The length of the CDR3 is 12 residues. The germline V gene has CDR1 SEHNR and CDR2 FQNEAQ (reference sequence). The ends were cut back, 3 bases at V and 6 bases at J, with 8 bases in the middle. The CDR3 coding sequence is TGTGCCAGCAGCTTTGGAGGAGATGGCTACACCTTC. Residues: CASSFGGDGYTF.

The rearrangement joins TRBV10-3 to TRBJ2-2; 10 bases match TRBD2. The CDR3 loop spans 14 amino acids. J was trimmed by 3 bases and V by 11 bases; bases with no gene match: 6. The V gene's germline CDR1 is ENHRY and CDR2 SYGVKD. Here the CDR3 DNA reads TGTGCCGGTAGCGGGGGGCTGGACACCGGGGAGCTGTTTTTT. It translates to CAGSGGLDTGELFF.

The CDR3 nucleotides are TGTGCCAGCAGCCAAGAAGTTCACAGGGAATACGAGCAGTACTTC. Its protein product is CASSQEVHREYEQYF. This chain connects TRBV4-2 to TRBJ2-7; possibly TRBD1 for D (6 bases). V lost 0 bases and J lost 4, with 13 bases in between. CDR1 is LGHNA and CDR2 is YNFKEQ in the germline V gene. This CDR3 contains 15 residues.

In the case of this clone: The junction departs from the called germline gene at one end, perhaps through a read error. The J gene is TRBJ2-7, the V gene TRBV6-5, with D perhaps TRBD2 (7 bases). Germline assignment: CDR1 MNHEY and CDR2 SVGAGI. The CDR3 spans 15 residues. The CDR3 here is CATSFGGLGSYEQYF. The CDR3 DNA reads TGTGCCACCAGTTTCGGGGGGCTGGGCTCCTACGAGCAGTACTTC.

This clone was picked up one time. The rearrangement uses TRBV7-2 and TRBJ2-7; D is ambiguous. Trimming took 2 bases from V and 3 from J, leaving 8 bases between them. CDR3 length: 13 amino acids. CDR1 is SGHTA and CDR2 is FQGNSA in the germline V gene. For the CDR3, the DNA is TGTGCCAGCAGCTTACGCGCTAGCTACGAGCAGTACTTC. This sequence encodes CASSLRASYEQYF.

This rearrangement joins TRBV10-1 to TRBJ2-5, with TRBD1 identical over 7 bases. CDR1 is WNHNN, CDR2 SYGVQD, per germline (reference sequence). There are 18 residues in the CDR3. The V and J ends lost 0 bases and 0 bases, in that order; junction bases with no gene match: 10. As DNA, the CDR3 is TGCGCCAGCAGTGAGTCGCCCCTGCCACAGGGGAACCAAGAGACCCAGTACTTC. Encoded protein: CASSESPLPQGNQETQYF.

This clone was detected once. The V gene is TRBV29-1, the J gene TRBJ2-7; a weak D match, TRBD1 (6 bases). The CDR3 spans 15 residues. Trimming took off 0 bases at V and 1 base at J, with 13 bases between the two ends. The germline V gene encodes CDR1 SQVTM and CDR2 ANQGSEA. The CDR3 here is CSVEDVRDTSYEQYF. The CDR3 DNA reads as TGCAGCGTTGAAGACGTCCGGGACACATCCTACGAGCAGTACTTC.

The chain is built from TRBV7-8 and TRBJ2-7; TRBD1 is a possible D gene (6 bases). The CDR3 is 14 residues long. Germline V gene data show CDR1 as SGHVS and CDR2 as FQNEAQ. With 5 bases removed from V and 4 bases from J, the gap between germline ends came to 15 bases. The CDR3 reads CASSLGGQLYEQYF. The CDR3 DNA sequence: TGTGCCAGCAGCCTTGGAGGACAGTTGTACGAGCAGTACTTC.

This chain connects TRBV6-6 to TRBJ1-2; 8 bases fit TRBD1. The trim removed 5 bases at V and 5 bases at J, leaving 10 bases unmatched. CDR1 and CDR2 from the germline V gene are MNHNY and SVGAGI (reference sequence). CDR3 length: 15 amino acids. The CDR3 here is CASSGPRTGRYGYTF. In DNA form, the CDR3 reads TGTGCCAGCAGTGGACCTAGGACAGGGAGATATGGCTACACCTTC.

This chain links TRBV4-1 with TRBJ2-7; 10 bases align to TRBD2. Germline assignment: CDR1 MGHRA and CDR2 YSYEKL. J lost 2 bases, V lost 3 bases, and 10 bases had no gene match. The CDR3 has 17 residues. This CDR3 reads CASSQRISGGLTYEQYF. The CDR3 DNA reads TGCGCCAGCAGCCAGAGGATTAGCGGGGGGCTGACCTACGAGCAGTACTTC.

The chain links TRBV2 to TRBJ2-3; possible D gene TRBD2, 6 bases. The germline CDR1 and CDR2 sequences are SNHLY and FYNNEI. Trimming shortened V by 6 bases and J by 3 bases, and 16 bases separated the two germline ends. The CDR3 has 15 residues. CDR3 sequence reads: CASRQRVAGTDTQYF. In nucleotides, the CDR3 is TGTGCCAGCAGACAAAGGGTTGCGGGGACAGATACGCAGTATTTT.

The chain combines TRBV7-3 with TRBJ1-1, with TRBD1 matching over 7 bases. CDR1 is SGHTA, CDR2 FQGTGA, per germline. The trim removed 4 bases at V and 5 bases at J, leaving 1 base unmatched. The CDR3 is made up of 12 amino acids. This chain's CDR3 is CASSSGGTEAFF. The DNA of the CDR3 is TGTGCCAGCAGCTCAGGGGGAACTGAAGCTTTCTTT.

The CDR3 protein is CASSYASGTEAFF. CDR3 nucleotide sequence: TGTGCCAGCAGTTACGCCTCCGGGACAGAAGCTTTCTTT. The gene calls are TRBV6-5 and TRBJ1-1; D may be TRBD1 (6 bases). Germline values: CDR1 MNHEY, CDR2 SVGAGI. The CDR3 has 13 amino acids. Trimming cost V 2 bases and J 8 bases, with 12 bases left between them.

The rearrangement uses TRBV6-4 and TRBJ1-6; TRBD1 matches at 8 bases. CDR1 and CDR2 from the germline V gene are MRHNA and SNTAGT. The trim removed 0 bases at V and 7 bases at J, leaving 5 bases unmatched. The CDR3 totals 16 residues. CDR3 region: CASSDSPGTGNSPLHF. The CDR3 bases are TGTGCCAGCAGTGACTCCCCCGGGACAGGCAATTCACCCCTCCACTTT.

This clone was picked up one time. The chain uses TRBV5-6 and TRBJ1-3; 11 positions agree with TRBD1. Germline assignment: CDR1 SGHDT and CDR2 YYEEEE. Trimming took 4 bases from V and 4 from J; bases not matched to a gene: 7. The CDR3 extends over 16 amino acids. In DNA, the CDR3 is TGTGCCAGCAGCCTAGGACAGGGGGCTGCGGGAAACACCATATATTTT. Protein product: CASSLGQGAAGNTIYF.

The V and J genes are TRBV7-9 and TRBJ1-6, with TRBD1 as a possible D gene (5 bases). From germline, CDR1 is SEHNR and CDR2 FQNEAQ (reference sequence). The CDR3 consists of 14 residues. The ends were cut back, 3 bases at V and 7 bases at J, with 10 bases in the middle. As DNA, the CDR3 is TGTGCCAGCAGCTTCCAGGGCTTGAATTCACCCCTCCACTTT. Protein product: CASSFQGLNSPLHF. The variable domain in full, with the rest retrieved from reference TRBV7-9 and TRBJ1-6, is DTGVSQNPRHKITKRGQNVTFRCDPISEHNRLYWYRQTLGQGPEFLTYFQNEAQLEKSRLLSDRFSAERPKGSFSTLEIQRTEQGDSAMYLCASSFQGLNSPLHFGNGTRLTVT.

The chain recombines TRBV5-4 with TRBJ2-1, with D possibly TRBD2 on 6 matching bases. The V end lost 3 bases, the J end lost 0 bases, and 16 bases lay between the germline ends. Looked up from germline, CDR1 is SGHNT and CDR2 is YYREEE (reference sequence). CDR3 length: 17 residues. CDR3 DNA: TGTGCCAGCAGCTCCGGGGGTCTCCTGAGCTCCTACAATGAGCAGTTCTTC. Translated, it gives CASSSGGLLSSYNEQFF.

A few counts support this clone. Additional DNA sequences in this sample encode the identical CDR3. This sequence joins TRBV7-3 and TRBJ1-2; 9 positions agree with TRBD1. V gave up 5 bases and J gave up 5 bases; unmatched junction bases: 6. There are 14 residues in the CDR3. Germline values: CDR1 SGHTA, CDR2 FQGTGA. The CDR3 DNA reads as TGTGCCAGCAGCCCGGGACAGGGTGGGTATGGCTACACCTTC. Encoded protein: CASSPGQGGYGYTF.

CDR3 coding DNA: TGTGCCAGCAGCTTAGAGGCAGGGGGCTACACCTTC. Its translation is CASSLEAGGYTF. The chain uses TRBV7-2 and TRBJ1-2; a weak D match, TRBD1 (5 bases). V lost 1 base and J 8 bases, leaving 8 bases between the germline ends. Germline CDR1 reads SGHTA; CDR2 reads FQGNSA. The CDR3 is 12 residues long.